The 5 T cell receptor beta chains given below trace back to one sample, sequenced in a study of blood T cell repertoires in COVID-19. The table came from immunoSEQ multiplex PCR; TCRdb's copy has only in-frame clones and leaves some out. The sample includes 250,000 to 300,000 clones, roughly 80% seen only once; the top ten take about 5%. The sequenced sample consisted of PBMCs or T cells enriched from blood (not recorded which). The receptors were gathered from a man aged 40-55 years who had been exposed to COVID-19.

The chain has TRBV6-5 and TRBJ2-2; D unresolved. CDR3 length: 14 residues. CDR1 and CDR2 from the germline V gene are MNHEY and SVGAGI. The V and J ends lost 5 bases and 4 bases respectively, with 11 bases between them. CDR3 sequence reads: CASSLMLSTGELFF. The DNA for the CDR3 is TGTGCCAGCAGTCTAATGCTTTCCACCGGGGAGCTGTTTTTT.

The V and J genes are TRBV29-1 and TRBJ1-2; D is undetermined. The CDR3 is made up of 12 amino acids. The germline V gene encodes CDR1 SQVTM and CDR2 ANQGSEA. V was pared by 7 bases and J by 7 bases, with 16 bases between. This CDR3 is CSAEGNLLGYTF. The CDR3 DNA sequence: TGCAGCGCCGAGGGTAATCTTCTTGGCTACACCTTC.

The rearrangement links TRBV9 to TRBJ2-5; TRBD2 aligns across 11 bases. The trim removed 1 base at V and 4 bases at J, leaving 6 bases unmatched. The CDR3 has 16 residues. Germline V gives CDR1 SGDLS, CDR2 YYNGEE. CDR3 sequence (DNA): TGTGCCAGCAGCGTACAGACTAGCGGGGTTCGAGAGACCCAGTACTTC. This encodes CASSVQTSGVRETQYF. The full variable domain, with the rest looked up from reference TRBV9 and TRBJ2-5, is DSGVTQTPKHLITATGQRVTLRCSPRSGDLSVYWYQQSLDQGLQFLIQYYNGEERAKGNILERFSAQQFPDLHSELNLSSLELGDSALYFCASSVQTSGVRETQYFGPGTRLLVL.

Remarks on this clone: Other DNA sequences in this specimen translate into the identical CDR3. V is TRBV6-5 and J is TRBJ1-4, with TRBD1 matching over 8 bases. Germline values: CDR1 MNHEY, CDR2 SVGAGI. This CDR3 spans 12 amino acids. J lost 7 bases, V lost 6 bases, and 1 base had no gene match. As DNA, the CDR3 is TGTGCCAGCAGACAGGGGGGTGAAAAACTGTTTTTT. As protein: CASRQGGEKLFF.

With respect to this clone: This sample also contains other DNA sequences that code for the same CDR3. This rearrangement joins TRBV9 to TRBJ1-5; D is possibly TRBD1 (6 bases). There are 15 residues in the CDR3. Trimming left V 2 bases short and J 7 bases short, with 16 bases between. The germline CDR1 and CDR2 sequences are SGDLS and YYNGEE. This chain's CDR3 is CASSVGGGPGQPQHF. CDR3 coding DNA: TGTGCCAGCAGCGTTGGGGGGGGCCCCGGACAGCCCCAGCATTTT.